This passage covers 20 T cell receptor beta chains from one sample sequenced in a study of blood T cell repertoires in COVID-19 (TCRdb year 2020). Library preparation was by the immunoSEQ multiplex PCR assay. This is the immuneACCESS table as TCRdb keeps it, with only in-frame sequences that have V and J called. A part of the clones is gone; compared with another copy, unresolved V genes explain less than half, and the rest is unexplained. Within this sample are some 110,000 clones, with roughly 85% of them counted one time only. Of the sample, just over 15% is held by the ten largest clones. Sequenced material: peripheral blood. Source of these receptors: a woman at least 80 years old with acute or convalescent COVID-19.

The gene calls are TRBV28 and TRBJ2-1; perhaps TRBD2 as D (7 bases). Germline V CDR1 and CDR2: MDHEN, SYDVKM. The CDR3 contains 18 residues. V dropped 8 bases and J dropped 4 bases, with 27 bases sitting between them. Here the CDR3 reads CASFPPRGPGALYNEQFF. CDR3 nucleotides: TGTGCCAGCTTTCCCCCGCGGGGGCCTGGGGCCCTATACAATGAGCAGTTCTTC.

The chain is built from TRBV2 and TRBJ1-4, with 8 bases fitting TRBD1. Unmatched junction bases numbered 9, after V lost 7 bases and J lost 5 bases. This CDR3 contains 15 residues. CDR1 is SNHLY, CDR2 FYNNEI, per germline. The CDR3 loop is CASIATGGPNEKLFF. The CDR3 DNA reads TGTGCCAGCATTGCAACAGGGGGGCCGAATGAAAAACTGTTTTTT. Drawing the rest from reference TRBV2 and TRBJ1-4, the complete variable domain is EPEVTQTPSHQVTQMGQEVILRCVPISNHLYFYWYRQILGQKVEFLVSFYNNEISEKSEIFDDQFSVERPDGSNFTLKIRSTKLEDSAMYFCASIATGGPNEKLFFGSGTQLSVL.

The V and J genes are TRBV13 and TRBJ1-1; unclear D gene. With 8 bases removed from V and 4 bases from J, the gap between germline ends came to 11 bases. The CDR3 spans 12 residues. Germline V gives CDR1 PRHDT, CDR2 FYEKMQ (reference sequence). CDR3 sequence: CASRSRSTEAFF. CDR3 bases: TGTGCCAGCCGTAGCAGATCCACTGAAGCTTTCTTT.

The chain is built from TRBV27 and TRBJ2-1, with 11 positions matching TRBD1. The CDR3 is 16 residues long. CDR1 is MNHEY and CDR2 is SMNVEV in the germline V gene (reference sequence). J was trimmed by 9 bases and V by 1 base; bases with no gene match: 8. The CDR3 DNA follows: TGTGCCAGCAGTTTATTGGTGGGACAGGGGGGCGCTGAGCAGTTCTTC. It codes for CASSLLVGQGGAEQFF.

This rearrangement joins TRBV27 to TRBJ1-4; the match to TRBD1 covers 10 bases. Germline V gives CDR1 MNHEY, CDR2 SMNVEV (reference sequence). V was pared by 4 bases and J by 2 bases, with 13 bases of the junction left unmatched. The CDR3 is made up of 19 amino acids. CDR3 protein: CASSSSLTGTGETNEKLFF. CDR3 in DNA: TGTGCCAGCAGTTCCTCCCTGACCGGGACAGGGGAGACTAATGAAAAACTGTTTTTT.

The chain carries TRBV28 and TRBJ2-7; D perhaps matches TRBD1 (6 bases). The germline gives CDR1 MDHEN, CDR2 SYDVKM. The germline V and J ends were trimmed by 1 base and 7 bases, with 17 bases remaining between them. The CDR3 covers 15 residues. CDR3 region: CASSLYGGGYGEQYF. The CDR3 nucleotides read TGTGCCAGCAGTTTATATGGGGGCGGGTATGGGGAGCAGTACTTC.

This clone was observed a few times. J is TRBJ2-7 and V is TRBV25-1; 9 nucleotides agree with TRBD1. The CDR3 spans 15 residues. Trimming cost V 2 bases and J 4 bases; bases outside gene matches: 6. CDR1 MGHDK and CDR2 SYGVNS come from the germline V gene. The chain's CDR3 is CASSEGQGSVYEQYF. The CDR3 DNA follows: TGTGCCAGCAGTGAAGGACAGGGGAGTGTTTACGAGCAGTACTTC.

This chain uses TRBV14 with TRBJ2-5, with TRBD1 matching over 8 bases. The CDR3 is 17 amino acids. The germline V gene encodes CDR1 SGHDN and CDR2 FVKESK. V lost 0 bases to trimming and J lost 5 bases; unmatched junction nucleotides: 11. The CDR3 region is CASSQDRGQGTGETQYF. In DNA, the CDR3 is TGTGCCAGCAGCCAAGATCGAGGACAGGGTACTGGCGAGACCCAGTACTTC.

V gene TRBV6-2 or TRBV6-3 combines with J gene TRBJ2-4, with D perhaps TRBD1 (5 bases). The CDR3 is made up of 15 amino acids. CDR1 and CDR2 (germline): MNHEY, SVGEGT. Trimming stripped 6 bases from V and 9 bases from J, with 21 bases between. In DNA, the CDR3 is TGTGCCAGCAGCCGAGGACCAGGGTCTACGGGCATTCAGTACTTC. Amino acids: CASSRGPGSTGIQYF.

The V gene is TRBV6-2 or TRBV6-3, the J gene TRBJ2-2, with 7 bases fitting TRBD2. Unmatched junction bases numbered 4, after V lost 6 bases and J lost 3 bases. This CDR3 is 14 amino acids long. Germline CDR1 and CDR2: MNHEY and SVGEGT. The CDR3 nucleotides are TGTGCCAGCAGCGCTAGCGGATACACCGGGGAGCTGTTTTTT. It is translated as CASSASGYTGELFF.

The J gene is TRBJ2-7, the V gene TRBV18; tentative D call: TRBD2 (5 bases). V was shortened by 2 bases and J by 7 bases, with 18 bases between the two germline ends. This CDR3 region has 15 residues. Germline CDR1 KGHSH, CDR2 LQKENI. Here the CDR3 DNA reads TGTGCCAGCTCACCAGGGGAGCAGAATATTTGGGAGCAGTACGTC. Amino acid sequence: CASSPGEQNIWEQYV.

The chain recombines TRBV15 with TRBJ1-2; 8 bases line up with TRBD1. The trim removed 0 bases at V and 8 bases at J, leaving 14 bases unmatched. This CDR3 spans 17 amino acids. Per germline, CDR1 LNHNV and CDR2 YYDKDF (reference sequence). This CDR3 is CATSRDQPRGLPQGYTF. The CDR3 nucleotides read TGTGCCACCAGCAGAGATCAACCCAGGGGGCTACCTCAGGGCTACACCTTC. The variable domain in full, completed from reference TRBV15 and TRBJ1-2, reads DAMVIQNPRYQVTQFGKPVTLSCSQTLNHNVMYWYQQKSSQAPKLLFHYYDKDFNNEADTPDNFQSRRPNTSFCFLDIRSPGLGDTAMYLCATSRDQPRGLPQGYTFGSGTRLTVV.

The chain joins TRBV10-3 to TRBJ2-1, with D possibly TRBD2 on 6 matching bases. The CDR3 covers 16 residues. V lost 0 bases and J 4 bases, leaving 13 bases between the germline ends. The germline CDR1 and CDR2 sequences are ENHRY and SYGVKD. The chain's CDR3 is CAISESTGVGYNEQFF. CDR3 nucleotide sequence: TGTGCCATCAGTGAGTCAACGGGAGTAGGGTACAATGAGCAGTTCTTC.

The chain carries TRBV6-5 and TRBJ1-2, with TRBD1 matching 8 bases. The V segment lost 5 bases and the J segment 8 bases; nucleotides outside the gene matches: 7. Germline lookup yields CDR1 MNHEY and CDR2 SVGAGI. The CDR3 totals 13 residues. The CDR3: CASSRGQGDGYTF. The CDR3 DNA reads as TGTGCCAGCAGTAGAGGACAGGGTGACGGCTACACCTTC.

This clone was counted between two and nine times. The chain recombines TRBV6-6 with TRBJ2-1; 7 nucleotides line up with TRBD2. The germline V gene encodes CDR1 MNHNY and CDR2 SVGAGI (reference sequence). The CDR3 consists of 15 residues. The trim removed 2 bases at V and 5 bases at J, leaving 6 bases unmatched. CDR3 residues: CASSYRPLADNEQFF. CDR3 in DNA: TGTGCCAGCAGTTACCGCCCCCTAGCGGACAATGAGCAGTTCTTC.

The V and J genes are TRBV6-5 and TRBJ2-7; D is ambiguous. CDR1 is MNHEY and CDR2 is SVGAGI in the germline V gene. The CDR3 loop spans 14 amino acids. The V and J ends lost 0 bases and 3 bases respectively, with 9 bases between them. The DNA of the CDR3 is TGTGCCAGCAGTTACTCGTGGTCGGGCTACGAGCAGTACTTC. It codes for CASSYSWSGYEQYF.

The V call is TRBV9, the J call TRBJ2-3; the match to TRBD1 covers 11 bases. The CDR3 is 15 amino acids. Germline CDR1 is SGDLS and CDR2 is YYNGEE. V shed 0 bases, J shed 4 bases, and the junction held 1 base outside the gene matches. The CDR3 here is CASSVEGQGADTQYF. CDR3 nucleotide sequence: TGTGCCAGCAGCGTAGAGGGACAGGGGGCAGATACGCAGTATTTT.

The chain has TRBV24-1 and TRBJ1-1; no definite D call. The CDR3 has 13 amino acids. Deletions cut 12 bases from V and 11 bases from J, with 24 bases between. From germline, CDR1 is KGHDR and CDR2 SFDVKD. This CDR3 reads CAVEGGALGKAFF. The CDR3 region has the DNA TGTGCCGTTGAGGGCGGCGCGTTAGGAAAGGCTTTCTTT.

J is TRBJ2-3 and V is TRBV2; TRBD1 agrees at 8 bases. Unmatched junction bases numbered 5, after V lost 8 bases and J lost 1 base. CDR1 and CDR2 from the germline V gene are SNHLY and FYNNEI. The CDR3 has 14 amino acids. For the CDR3, the DNA is TGTGCCAGCTCAGGGGGCTGGGGCACAGATACGCAGTATTTT. The encoded protein is CASSGGWGTDTQYF.

The chain has TRBV6-5 and TRBJ2-2; D might be TRBD1 (6 bases). V was cut by 9 bases and J by 3 bases, with 14 bases left in between. Germline V gives CDR1 MNHEY, CDR2 SVGAGI. There are 14 residues in the CDR3. CDR3 DNA: TGTGCCAGTGTCAAGGCAGGGGACACCGGGGAGCTGTTTTTT. It translates to CASVKAGDTGELFF.